This T cell receptor beta chain is drawn from a study of blood T cell repertoires in COVID-19. Study information: Whether acute or convalescent, the COVID-19 samples came from the United States, Italy and Spain. T cells, B-cell-depleted T cells, or PBMCs supplied cDNA or gDNA.

Per the original methods: Quantification of nucleated cells was approximated via reference gene primer amplification. Only in-frame clones appear in the TCRdb table, and some are missing; sequencing was by immunoSEQ multiplex PCR. Clone size and V and J calls were adopted from that table, with D and trimming inferred from the DNA. The data hold over 25,000 clones, with around 80% observed a single time. V shed 2 bases, J shed 3 bases, and the junction held 3 bases outside the gene matches. The CDR3 loop spans 15 amino acids. Germline lookup yields CDR1 MNHEY and CDR2 SVGEGT. This clone has a handful of counts.

The sequenced sample consisted of peripheral blood. The chain employs TRBV6-2 or TRBV6-3 and TRBJ2-4; 8 nucleotides line up with TRBD2. This clonotype originated in a human donor in a cohort sampled during active COVID-19. The DNA of the CDR3 is TGTGCCAGCAGTTACGCGGGGGGCGGCAAAAACATTCAGTACTTC. As protein: CASSYAGGGKNIQYF.